This TCR beta chain was captured in a study of follicular helper T cells after annual influenza vaccination. Study-level background: Days 0, 7 and 28 post-vaccination were the blood draw times. Study outcomes and limitations: Successive annual vaccinations recalled a recurrent oligoclonal ICOS+CD38+ cTfh response with influenza-specific clonotypes.

Sequencing of TCRB used Survey level resolution. The data were produced by immunoSEQ multiplex PCR, yet TCRdb's version contains in-frame clones alone and is incomplete. The data show about 3,200 clones, around four fifths seen once. There are 15 residues in the CDR3. The germline CDR1 and CDR2 sequences are SGHTA and FQGNSA. J was trimmed by 4 bases and V by 1 base; bases with no gene match: 4. Described time point: 2014-2015 season, 7 days after vaccination. Cells are cTfh (non-naive CD4+CXCR5+PD-1+), split by ICOS and CD38 into double-positive or double-negative. Remarks on this clone: Its antigen is still unknown.

This clonotype was sampled from an adult who received the influenza vaccine. The sequencing used CXCR5+ CD38- circulating T follicular helper cells from blood, collected 7 days after influenza vaccination. The subset is: circulating Tfh, non-naive CD4+CXCR5+PD-1+ (ICOS+CD38+ or ICOS-CD38-). V usage is TRBV7-2 and J usage is TRBJ2-3; 8 bases fit TRBD2. CDR3: CASSLGRGAADTQYF. The CDR3 nucleotides are TGTGCCAGCAGCTTAGGGCGGGGGGCCGCAGATACGCAGTATTTT.